This TCR beta chain was recovered during a study of blood T cell repertoires in COVID-19 (dated by TCRdb to about 2020). Some background on the complete study: Samples from collaborators originated in the United States, Italy and Spain and spanned both the acute and convalescent phases of COVID-19. The prospective study material was composed of cDNA or gDNA derived from T cells, B-cell-depleted T cells, or PBMCs. A de-identified subject ID, COVID-19 status, age in years and sex were almost always included in the sample metadata. Where HLA class I and class II types were available, the types were taken from metadata supplied by the sample provider, not from assay-based typing. Subjects who had been exposed to COVID-19, were actively infected with it, or had recovered from it provided the deeply sampled blood TCRbeta repertoires that made up the dataset. Samples came from the ongoing ImmuneRACE study (first 160 participants) plus 1,254 subjects from 6 global collaborators. The repertoires were released in a freely available public database meant as a resource for research on the immune response to SARS-CoV-2.

The collaborating institutions used their own protocols to collect whole blood in K2EDTA tubes. For TCRbeta analysis, collaborators shipped samples as frozen whole blood, isolated PBMCs, or DNA extracted from either of those sample types. V lost 0 bases and J lost 3 bases; the stretch between them is 7 bases long. CDR1 is given as SGHRS and CDR2 as YFSETQ, both from the germline V gene. The CDR3 starts with the cysteine, ends with the phenylalanine, and has 14 residues. Of the read, only the CDR3 DNA is kept; its 42 bases are in frame from base 1. Paper-wide results and their limitations: The amount of clinical and demographic metadata varied by source and participant and was provided uncurated.

TCRbeta CDR3 regions were amplified from genomic DNA using the immunoSEQ Assay, a bias-controlled multiplex PCR. The authors' analysis ran thus. Nucleated cell counts per sample were estimated from amplification of reference gene primers within the assay. To quantify the absolute abundance of each unique TCRbeta CDR3 rearrangement, sequence reads were collapsed and filtered. For each sample, productive Simpson clonality was calculated as the square root of Simpson's diversity index across productive rearrangements. TCRdb took this table from immuneACCESS and kept in-frame rearrangements with V and J called. Such tables lack part of the clones; where checked against another copy, unresolved V genes explain under half of the gap, and the rest is unexplained. The D gene and trimming were derived from the DNA, and the V and J assignments and clone size from that table. The sample table lists approximately 360,000 clones, around 90% of them with a count of one. The top ten clones comprise around 1.3% of the sample.

A note on this clone: Its specific antigen is unknown. Base qualities are not provided; no much larger clone lies one nucleotide away.

The specimen sequenced was peripheral blood. The TCR was taken from a middle-aged man with acute or convalescent COVID-19. Rearrangement joined TRBV5-1 to TRBJ2-1, with no D gene named confidently. In nucleotides, the sequence is TGCGCCAGCAGCTTGGACTATAACTACAATGAGCAGTTCTTC. Its product reads: CASSLDYNYNEQFF. The reference TRBV5-1 and TRBJ2-1 proteins fill in what lies around the CDR3, so the full variable domain reads KAGVTQTPRYLIKTRGQQVTLSCSPISGHRSVSWYQQTPGQGLQFLFEYFSETQRNKGNFPGRFSGRQFSNSRSEMNVSTLELGDSALYLCASSLDYNYNEQFFGPGTRLTVL.